The 18 T cell receptor beta chains below come from one sample, sequenced in a study of Graves' ophthalmopathy and Graves' hyperthyroidism. From RNA, the CDR3 regions of TCR beta chains were amplified and sequenced. First-round RT-PCR relied on HTBI primers, and a second-round multiplex PCR came next. MiXCR, applied by TCRdb to the multiplex PCR reads, yields one record per CDR3 protein. The table lists fewer than 400,000 distinct CDR3 sequences, around 18% of them singletons. The sequenced sample was peripheral blood. The source of these receptors is a woman between 18 and 30 years old with Graves' ophthalmopathy.

This clonotype was recorded at least ten times. The chain has TRBV12-3 or TRBV12-4 and TRBJ1-1; TRBD1 might be the D (5 bases). V was trimmed by 5 bases and J by 7 bases, leaving 14 bases between them. The CDR3 runs 13 residues. The CDR3 DNA is TGTGCCAGCAGTCCTCAGGGCTTCGTTGAAGCTTTCTTT. Residues: CASSPQGFVEAFF.

This clonotype was counted ten times or more. CDR3 DNA: TGTGCCAGCAGCCATCCACTAGCGGAGGGGGGAGAGACCCAGTACTTC. It codes for CASSHPLAEGGETQYF. The V and J genes are TRBV11-2 and TRBJ2-5, with 8 nucleotides matching TRBD2. Germline assignment: CDR1 SGHAT and CDR2 FQNNGV. The CDR3 runs 16 residues. V was clipped by 5 bases and J by 4 bases; unmatched bases: 12.

This clonotype was found many times. The genes are TRBV4-2 and TRBJ1-5; tentatively, D is TRBD1 (5 bases). The V end was cut by 0 bases, the J end by 6 bases, with 12 bases between. The V gene's germline CDR1 is LGHNA and CDR2 YNFKEQ. The length of the CDR3 is 15 residues. CDR3 residues: CASSQDLGDSQPQHF. In DNA, the CDR3 is TGTGCCAGCAGCCAAGATTTGGGGGACTCTCAGCCCCAGCATTTT.

CDR3 nucleotides: TGCGCCAGCCGCGTATGGGGGGATAGCACTGAAGCTTTCTTT. Protein sequence: CASRVWGDSTEAFF. This chain connects TRBV5-1 to TRBJ1-1, with D perhaps TRBD1 (5 bases). This CDR3 is built from 14 residues. CDR1 is SGHRS, CDR2 YFSETQ, per germline. V was pared by 7 bases and J by 4 bases, with 17 bases between.

This clonotype occurred many times. V gene TRBV28 combines with J gene TRBJ1-5, with no clear D. CDR1 and CDR2 (germline): MDHEN, SYDVKM. CDR3 length: 14 residues. The V and J ends lost 2 bases and 5 bases respectively, with 10 bases between them. CDR3 loop: CASSLTRRHQPQHF. The CDR3 DNA is TGTGCCAGCAGTTTAACCCGACGGCATCAGCCCCAGCATTTT.

This clonotype has more than one count but fewer than ten. The rearrangement uses TRBV9 and TRBJ2-7, with D tentatively TRBD1 (6 bases). CDR1 SGDLS and CDR2 YYNGEE come from the germline V gene. Between the trimmed V and J ends, which lost 0 bases and 8 bases, there was a span of 15 bases. This CDR3 is 14 amino acids long. The DNA for the CDR3 is TGTGCCAGCAGCGTAGTAGGGGGAGCCTCCCAGCAGTACTTC. Its translation: CASSVVGGASQQYF.

At least ten counts were recorded for this clonotype. V and J are TRBV12-3 or TRBV12-4 and TRBJ1-6; D remains unclear. V was trimmed by 4 bases and J by 7 bases, leaving 14 bases between them. The CDR3 has 15 amino acids. The CDR3 nucleotides read TGTGCCAGCAGTTCCCCACAGACACGGAATTCACCCCTCCACTTT. This translates into CASSSPQTRNSPLHF.

The sample holds many counts of this clonotype. The J gene is TRBJ2-7, the V gene TRBV6-2 or TRBV6-3; possibly TRBD2 for D (5 bases). The CDR3 is made up of 14 amino acids. V was clipped by 8 bases and J by 0 bases, with 14 bases between them. From germline, CDR1 is MNHEY and CDR2 SVGEGT. The DNA for the CDR3 is TGTGCCAGCCATCAAACGGGGAGCTCCTACGAGCAGTACTTC. It translates to CASHQTGSSYEQYF.

By its share, this clonotype is medium-sized. The chain carries TRBV7-2 and TRBJ1-5; D gene uncertain. Germline V CDR1 and CDR2: SGHTA, FQGNSA. Trimming took 3 bases from V and 9 from J, leaving 18 bases between them. The CDR3 extends over 15 amino acids. In DNA form, the CDR3 reads TGTGCCAGCAGCTTGGCCGGGCTAGGCGGGCGGCCCCAGCATTTT. Its translation is CASSLAGLGGRPQHF.

This clonotype was seen at least ten times. The rearrangement joins TRBV6-2 or TRBV6-3 to TRBJ2-7, with TRBD2 identical over 7 bases. V lost 5 bases, J lost 3 bases, and 16 bases stayed unmatched. Germline lookup yields CDR1 MNHEY and CDR2 SVGEGT. CDR3 length: 17 residues. The CDR3 sequence is CASSPRVAGEDLYEQYF. The CDR3 coding sequence is TGTGCCAGCAGTCCCCGCGTTGCGGGGGAAGACCTCTACGAGCAGTACTTC.

This clonotype was observed at least ten times. This sequence joins TRBV28 and TRBJ2-7; TRBD1 matches 7 bases. The V segment lost 5 bases and the J segment 4 bases; nucleotides outside the gene matches: 2. The germline gives CDR1 MDHEN, CDR2 SYDVKM. This CDR3 region has 12 residues. CDR3 sequence: CASSGDRYEQYF. The CDR3 DNA sequence: TGTGCCAGCAGTGGGGACAGATACGAGCAGTACTTC.

As regards this clonotype: At one end, the junction sequence differs from germline, possibly due to a read error. V gene TRBV11-2 combines with J gene TRBJ2-7; D tentatively fits TRBD1 or TRBD2 (5 bases each). The CDR3 consists of 13 residues. Per germline, CDR1 SGHAT and CDR2 FQNNGV. The CDR3 bases are TGTGCCAGCAGCTTAGATCGGGGCTACGAGCAGCACTTC. This gives the protein CASSLDRGYEQHF.

There are many counts of this clonotype. The genes are TRBV27 and TRBJ2-7; D remains ambiguous. The CDR3 runs 14 residues. V was shortened by 4 bases and J by 3 bases, with 13 bases between the two germline ends. Germline CDR1 MNHEY, CDR2 SMNVEV (reference sequence). CDR3 DNA sequence: TGTGCCAGCAGTTCGCCCTTAGGAAACTACGAGCAGTACTTC. This encodes CASSSPLGNYEQYF.

This clonotype was counted ten times or more. The DNA of the CDR3 is TGTGCCACGTACAGGGAGACGAACACTGAAGCTTTCTTT. Translating it yields CATYRETNTEAFF. This rearrangement joins TRBV6-5 to TRBJ1-1; TRBD1 might be the D (6 bases). CDR1 and CDR2 (germline): MNHEY, SVGAGI. The V and J ends lost 10 bases and 1 base respectively, with 13 bases between them. CDR3 size: 13 residues.

This clonotype was counted many times. The rearrangement links TRBV4-1 to TRBJ2-7; TRBD2 might be the D (5 bases). V lost 4 bases and J lost 0, with 16 bases in between. The CDR3 length is 16 residues. CDR1 and CDR2 from the germline V gene are MGHRA and YSYEKL. CDR3 in amino acids: CASSPGGEGSSYEQYF. The CDR3 coding sequence is TGCGCCAGCAGCCCGGGCGGAGAGGGAAGCTCCTACGAGCAGTACTTC.

The rearrangement uses TRBV11-1 and TRBJ2-5; D is unclear. The germline V gene has CDR1 SGHAT and CDR2 FQDESV (reference sequence). The length of the CDR3 is 10 residues. Trimming left V 5 bases short and J 7 bases short, with 5 bases between. The CDR3 region has the DNA TGTGCCAGCAGCGGTAGGACCCAGTACTTC. Its translation is CASSGRTQYF.

The chain employs TRBV12-3 or TRBV12-4 and TRBJ2-7; 11 nucleotides match TRBD1. The trim removed 5 bases at V and 5 bases at J, leaving 14 bases unmatched. CDR3 size: 17 residues. The CDR3 nucleotides read TGTGCCAGCAGTATGGGACAGGGGGTCGCAGGTGGGAACGAGCAGTACTTC. Residues: CASSMGQGVAGGNEQYF.

This clonotype was recorded at least ten times. The CDR3 nucleotides read TGTGCCAGCTACAAGGGACAGGGTCTGTCTGGGGCCAACGTCCTGACTTTC. Its protein is CASYKGQGLSGANVLTF. The chain joins TRBV2 to TRBJ2-6; 9 nucleotides align to TRBD1. Germline values: CDR1 SNHLY, CDR2 FYNNEI. V lost 8 bases to trimming and J lost 1 base; unmatched junction nucleotides: 9. The CDR3 has 17 amino acids.